This is a list of T cell receptor beta chains from one sample in a study of cytomegalovirus exposure and HLA in healthy donors. Repertoires were generated with immunoSEQ multiplex PCR, while TCRdb's copy carries only in-frame clones and drops some. The repertoire holds roughly 100,000 clones, with under 80% as singletons. Input material: PBMCs. All receptors come from a woman aged 50 to 65 in good health and CMV-seropositive. CDR3s include the opening cysteine and the closing phenylalanine or tryptophan. D genes are given only for firm matches. A row's size may be missing; if present it is once, few, many or a size class.

D | J | size | V | DNA | CDR3
TRBD1 | TRBJ1-1 | few | TRBV27 | TGTGCCAGCAGTTTATACGGGACAGCGAACACTGAAGCTTTCTTT | CASSLYGTANTEAFF
. | TRBJ1-4 | . | TRBV7-9 | TGTGCCAGCAGCTTTAACAGGGACATTTGGGGTAATGAAAAACTGTTTTTT | CASSFNRDIWGNEKLFF
TRBD1 | TRBJ1-1 | . | TRBV9 | TGTGCCAGCAGCGTAGGGACAGGGATGAACACTGAAGCTTTCTTT | CASSVGTGMNTEAFF
. | TRBJ2-5 | once | TRBV6-1 | TGTGCCAGCAGTGCCACGGGGGCCCAGTACTTC | CASSATGAQYF
. | TRBJ1-1 | . | TRBV18 | TGTGCCAGCTCACCGACCCAGGCAGATTACACTGAAGCTTTCTTT | CASSPTQADYTEAFF
TRBD2 | TRBJ2-7 | . | TRBV6-6 | TGTGCCAGCAGGCGGACTAGCGTAACCTACGAGCAGTACTTC | CASRRTSVTYEQYF
TRBD2 | TRBJ2-7 | few | TRBV19 | TGTGCCAGTAGTATAAGGGAGGGAGGCGAGCAGTACTTC | CASSIREGGEQYF
. | TRBJ1-1 | few | TRBV5-1 | TGCGCCAGCAGCCTACGGACTGTGAACACTGAAGCTTTCTTT | CASSLRTVNTEAFF
TRBD1 | TRBJ1-5 | . | TRBV5-6 | TGTGCCAGCAGCTCCCCCAGGAGTGAGGACAGGGAGAATCAGCCCCAGCATTTT | CASSSPRSEDRENQPQHF
TRBD1 | TRBJ1-2 | . | TRBV7-9 | TGTTCCAGCAGCTTGGGACAGATCAACTATGGCTACACCTTC | CSSSLGQINYGYTF
TRBD2 | TRBJ2-3 | . | TRBV5-4 | TGTGCCAGCAGCTCGCCGGGACTAGGGGTGGTAATGCAGTATTTT | CASSSPGLGVVMQYF
. | TRBJ1-2 | . | TRBV5-1 | TGCGCCAGCAGCTTGGATTTCTACAGTCTTGGCTACACCTTC | CASSLDFYSLGYTF
. | TRBJ1-2 | once | TRBV9 | TGTGCCAGCAGCCCCCGGACAGATAACTATGGCTACACCTTC | CASSPRTDNYGYTF
. | TRBJ2-2 | . | TRBV5-3 | TGTGCCAGAAGCGGCGGCACCGGGGAGCTGTTTTTT | CARSGGTGELFF
. | TRBJ1-2 | . | TRBV13 | TGTGCCAGCAGCTTACGGTCAAACCACCGTGGCTACACCTTC | CASSLRSNHRGYTF
TRBD2 | TRBJ2-1 | . | TRBV29-1 | TGCAGCGCCTCTCTAGCGGTGGGGGATCTTAATGAGCAGTTCTTC | CSASLAVGDLNEQFF
. | TRBJ1-3 | few | TRBV9 | TGTGCCAGCAGCTGGACAGACGACGAGGACACCATATATTTT | CASSWTDDEDTIYF
TRBD1 | TRBJ1-1 | . | TRBV5-1 | TGCGCCAGCAGCCCCGGGACAGGGGGGGGGAACACTGAAGCTTTCTTT | CASSPGTGGGNTEAFF
TRBD1 | TRBJ2-1 | once | TRBV19 | TGTGCCAGTAGTGGGGGGACAGGGGCCTACAATGAGCAGTTCTTC | CASSGGTGAYNEQFF
. | TRBJ2-7 | . | TRBV23-1 | TGCGCCAGCCGCCCAATCTCCTCCTACGAGCAGTACTTC | CASRPISSYEQYF
. | TRBJ1-5 | . | TRBV28 | TGTGCCAGCAGTGCAGGGTGGCATCAGCCCCAGCATTTT | CASSAGWHQPQHF
. | TRBJ1-1 | once | TRBV9 | TGTGCCAGCAGCGTCGGAGGGGTGAACACTGAAGCTTTCTTT | CASSVGGVNTEAFF
. | TRBJ1-5 | . | TRBV7-8 | TGTGCCGTGGGGCAGGGAGGAGATCAGCCCCAGCATTTT | CAVGQGGDQPQHF
TRBD2 | TRBJ2-1 | . | TRBV7-2 | TGTGCCAGCAGCTTTGGACTAGCGGGGTCTAGCTCCTACAATGAGCAGTTCTTC | CASSFGLAGSSSYNEQFF
TRBD2 | TRBJ2-3 | once | TRBV4-1 | TGCGCCAGCAGCCAAGGTTTGGCTAGCGGGGGGGCGACAGATACGCAGTATTTT | CASSQGLASGGATDTQYF
TRBD2 | TRBJ2-2 | once | TRBV5-1 | TGCGCCAGCAGCTTCCGAGCGGGGGGCGACGGGGAGCTGTTTTTT | CASSFRAGGDGELFF
TRBD2 | TRBJ2-5 | . | TRBV7-3 | TGTGCCAGCAGTAGCGGGGGGGCCTTAGAGACCCAGTACTTC | CASSSGGALETQYF
. | TRBJ2-3 | . | TRBV27 | TGTGCCAGCAGTTTTATGGGTGGCGACAGGTCTAGCACAGATACGCAGTATTTT | CASSFMGGDRSSTDTQYF
. | TRBJ1-1 | . | TRBV6-1 | TGTGCCAGCAGACAACAGGGTAATGGGAACACTGAAGCTTTCTTT | CASRQQGNGNTEAFF
TRBD1 | TRBJ2-5 | . | TRBV9 | TGTGCCAGCAGCTATACGACAGGGGAAGAGCAGTACTTC | CASSYTTGEEQYF
. | TRBJ2-2 | . | TRBV6-1 | TGTGCCAGCAGCACACAGTGGAACACCGGGGAGCTGTTTTTT | CASSTQWNTGELFF
TRBD1 | TRBJ1-1 | . | TRBV4-1 | TGCGCCAGCAGCCAAGATTCTCCGGGACAGCGCCTGAACACTGAAGCCTTCTTT | CASSQDSPGQRLNTEAFF
. | TRBJ1-2 | . | TRBV6-5 | TGTGCCAGCAGCCGACATCAGAGCTATGGCTACACCTTC | CASSRHQSYGYTF
. | TRBJ2-5 | . | TRBV19 | TGTGCCAGTTCCTCGAGGGGGTGGTCAGAGACCCAGTACTTC | CASSSRGWSETQYF
. | TRBJ1-6 | . | TRBV5-4 | TGTGCCAGCAGCTTGGGGACAGCGAGCTCCTATAATTCACCCCTCCACTTT | CASSLGTASSYNSPLHF
. | TRBJ1-1 | . | TRBV27 | TGTGCCAGCAGTTTATTGTCTGTTCGGGGGGGCGTATTAGCTGAAGCTTTCTTT | CASSLLSVRGGVLAEAFF
TRBD1 | TRBJ1-3 | few | TRBV28 | TGTGCCAGCATCGAGGGGGCTCAAGGAAACACCATATATTTT | CASIEGAQGNTIYF
. | TRBJ2-3 | few | TRBV12-2 | TGTGCAAGTCGCGCGACTAGCGGGGGGCGGGCTAGCACAGATACGCAGTATTTT | CASRATSGGRASTDTQYF
TRBD1 | TRBJ1-6 | . | TRBV7-6 | TGTGCCAGCAGCCCGGGACAGGGTAATTCACCCCTCCACTTT | CASSPGQGNSPLHF
. | TRBJ2-1 | few | TRBV28 | TGTGCCAGCAGCCCTTTAGCGGAGGCCTACAATGAGCAGTTCTTC | CASSPLAEAYNEQFF
. | TRBJ2-1 | . | TRBV7-2 | TGTGCCAGCAGCTTAGCAAGACAAATACGGGGCAATGAGCAGTTCTTC | CASSLARQIRGNEQFF
. | TRBJ1-5 | . | TRBV6-1 | TGTGCCAGCAGTCCGACAGTTTATAGCAATCAGCCCCAGCATTTT | CASSPTVYSNQPQHF
. | TRBJ2-3 | . | TRBV1 | TGCACCAGCAGCCAAGTCCACCCAGGGGCCGATACGCAGTATTTT | CTSSQVHPGADTQYF
TRBD1 | TRBJ2-7 | . | TRBV7-6 | TGTGCCAGCAGCTTAGGGACAGGGCCCTACGAGCAGTACTTC | CASSLGTGPYEQYF
TRBD1 | TRBJ2-2 | once | TRBV27 | TGTGCCAGTAAAGACAGGGGGCCTTGGAACACCGGGGAGCTGTTTTTT | CASKDRGPWNTGELFF
TRBD1 | TRBJ2-3 | . | TRBV11-3 | TGTGCCAGCAGCTCACGGACAGGGACCCCCACAGATACGCAGTATTTT | CASSSRTGTPTDTQYF
TRBD1 | TRBJ1-1 | many | TRBV19 | TGTGCCAGTAGCTGGACAGGGGACCATAACACTGAAGCTTTCTTT | CASSWTGDHNTEAFF
. | TRBJ2-1 | . | TRBV11-2 | TGTGCCAGCAGCTTAGATCCCACAAATTACAATGAGCAGTTCTTC | CASSLDPTNYNEQFF
TRBD1 | TRBJ2-7 | . | TRBV27 | TGTGCCAGCAGTAGATCGATGGGACAGGGGTACGAGCAGTACTTC | CASSRSMGQGYEQYF
. | TRBJ1-5 | . | TRBV6-5 | TGTGCCAGCAGGTCACAGGGTAACAATCAGCCCCAGCATTTT | CASRSQGNNQPQHF
TRBD1 | TRBJ1-6 | . | TRBV9 | TGTGCCAGCAGCGCGGGACAGGCGGCGAATTCACCCCTCCACTTT | CASSAGQAANSPLHF
TRBD2 | TRBJ2-3 | . | TRBV19 | TGTGCCAGTAGTACCCGGACTAGCGGGGGGGCGTATTTT | CASSTRTSGGAYF
. | TRBJ1-2 | few | TRBV19 | TGTGCCAGTAGCCGCAGGGGTCTCTATGGCTACACCTTC | CASSRRGLYGYTF
. | TRBJ2-3 | . | TRBV25-1 | TGTGCCAGCAGGAGGGTCGGGACAGATACGCAGTATTTT | CASRRVGTDTQYF